The 14 T cell receptor beta chains reported below all come from one sample, sequenced in a study of blood T cell repertoires in COVID-19. Sequenced by immunoSEQ multiplex PCR; TCRdb stores in-frame clones only, minus some. The table shows about 170,000 clones, with 82% occurring only once. The specimen was peripheral blood. These receptors all come from an elderly woman with active or convalescent COVID-19.

This chain joins TRBV7-8 and TRBJ2-2, with D hard to call. Trimming took 3 bases from V and 4 from J, leaving 9 bases between them. This CDR3 region has 14 residues. Germline CDR1 is SGHVS and CDR2 is FQNEAQ. CDR3 sequence reads: CASSFTQATGELFF. In DNA, the CDR3 is TGTGCCAGCAGCTTTACGCAGGCCACCGGGGAGCTGTTTTTT.

The chain carries TRBV5-1 and TRBJ2-7; TRBD2 agrees at 7 bases. Germline trimming cut 0 bases from V and 2 bases from J; bases unmatched to any gene: 8. The CDR3 has 16 residues. CDR1 is SGHRS and CDR2 is YFSETQ in the germline V gene. The CDR3 nucleotides are TGCGCCAGCAGCTTGGAGGTTAGCGGGCGCCCCTACGAGCAGTACTTC. The encoded protein is CASSLEVSGRPYEQYF.

The chain links TRBV2 to TRBJ1-4; 8 bases match TRBD1. The J segment lost 8 bases and the V segment lost 5 bases, leaving 7 bases of the junction unmatched. Per germline, CDR1 SNHLY and CDR2 FYNNEI. The CDR3 contains 14 residues. DNA of the CDR3: TGTGCCAGCAGTTCCCAGGGGGCAGGGGAAAAACTGTTTTTT. This codes for CASSSQGAGEKLFF.

The V gene is TRBV3-1 (or the pseudogene TRBV3-2), the J gene TRBJ2-5; D call uncertain. CDR1 is LGHDT, CDR2 YNNKEL, per germline (reference sequence). The CDR3 covers 16 residues. Trimming pared 0 bases from V and 5 bases from J, leaving 16 bases between. The CDR3 region has the DNA TGTGCCAGCAGCCAAGATTCGATTCCGGTGGGCGAGACCCAGTACTTC. Translation: CASSQDSIPVGETQYF.

The rearrangement joins TRBV7-3 to TRBJ2-5, with D hard to call. Trimming took 5 bases from V and 1 from J, leaving 8 bases between them. CDR3 length: 13 residues. CDR1 and CDR2 from the germline V gene are SGHTA and FQGTGA. CDR3 protein: CASSGQVQETQYF. The CDR3 DNA reads as TGTGCCAGCAGCGGGCAGGTCCAAGAGACCCAGTACTTC.

The V call is TRBV27, the J call TRBJ1-6; TRBD1 matches 8 bases. The V gene's germline CDR1 is MNHEY and CDR2 SMNVEV (reference sequence). V lost 6 bases, J lost 5 bases, and 6 bases stayed unmatched. The CDR3 extends over 15 amino acids. The DNA for the CDR3 is TGTGCCAGCAGCCGGACAGGGTTCAATAATTCACCCCTCCACTTT. It translates to CASSRTGFNNSPLHF.

The rearrangement joins TRBV10-1 to TRBJ2-5; TRBD2 is a possible D gene (6 bases). This CDR3 is built from 15 residues. Germline assignment: CDR1 WNHNN and CDR2 SYGVQD (reference sequence). V lost 6 bases to trimming and J lost 2 bases, with 16 bases between them. The CDR3 sequence: CASSPLRGGQETQYF. The DNA for the CDR3 is TGCGCCAGCAGCCCCCTGCGGGGTGGGCAAGAGACCCAGTACTTC.

This clone was found once. The chain uses TRBV5-5 and TRBJ1-1, with 9 bases that match TRBD1. Germline V gene lookup returns CDR1 SGHKS and CDR2 YYEKEE (reference sequence). Trimming removed 0 bases from V and 2 bases from J; junction bases left unmatched: 2. The length of the CDR3 is 15 residues. For the CDR3, the DNA is TGTGCCAGCAGCTTGGTACAGGGGGCTAACACTGAAGCTTTCTTT. This encodes CASSLVQGANTEAFF.

The gene calls are TRBV19 and TRBJ2-3; 9 positions agree with TRBD2. Germline assignment: CDR1 LNHDA and CDR2 SQIVND (reference sequence). The junction had 15 bases not matched to a gene; V was cut back by 10 bases and J by 4 bases. The CDR3 extends over 16 amino acids. The CDR3 coding sequence is TGTGCCACCGTAGGGGGTAGCGGGAGTAGGGCAGATACGCAGTATTTT. It codes for CATVGGSGSRADTQYF.

The V call is TRBV18, the J call TRBJ2-1, with TRBD2 matching over 12 bases. The junction had 4 bases not matched to a gene; V was cut back by 6 bases and J by 4 bases. The CDR3 sequence is 15 residues long. Germline assignment: CDR1 KGHSH and CDR2 LQKENI. This chain's CDR3 is CASSLLAGGYNEQFF. CDR3 nucleotide sequence: TGTGCCAGCTCGCTACTAGCGGGAGGTTACAATGAGCAGTTCTTC.

This clone was detected once. V is TRBV7-8 and J is TRBJ2-2, with 8 bases identical to TRBD2. This CDR3 has 16 amino acids. The germline V gene has CDR1 SGHVS and CDR2 FQNEAQ. The V and J ends lost 1 base and 5 bases, in that order; junction bases with no gene match: 6. For the CDR3, the DNA is TGTGCCAGCAGCTTAGGCCTAGCGGGTTGGACCGGGGAGCTGTTTTTT. Translation: CASSLGLAGWTGELFF.

The chain combines TRBV2 with TRBJ2-5, with 8 bases matching TRBD2. V was pared by 5 bases and J by 4 bases, with 9 bases of the junction left unmatched. Germline loops: CDR1 SNHLY, CDR2 FYNNEI. The CDR3 extends over 15 amino acids. In DNA form, the CDR3 reads TGTGCCAGCAGTACTAGCGGAGGAGGTTCAGAGACCCAGTACTTC. It translates to CASSTSGGGSETQYF.

The chain joins TRBV6-6 to TRBJ1-2; 9 nucleotides match TRBD1. Germline CDR1 and CDR2: MNHNY and SVGAGI (reference sequence). V was clipped by 3 bases and J by 5 bases; unmatched bases: 7. This CDR3 has 15 residues. CDR3 residues: CASSYVPQGAYGYTF. DNA for the CDR3: TGTGCCAGCAGTTATGTCCCACAGGGGGCGTATGGCTACACCTTC.

The rearrangement uses TRBV4-1 and TRBJ2-5; the match to TRBD2 covers 15 bases. CDR3 length equals 17 residues. Germline CDR1 is MGHRA and CDR2 is YSYEKL. The trim removed 3 bases at V and 5 bases at J, leaving 7 bases unmatched. CDR3 amino acids: CASSQGLAGGGGETQYF. The DNA for the CDR3 is TGCGCCAGCAGCCAGGGACTAGCGGGAGGCGGTGGGGAGACCCAGTACTTC.